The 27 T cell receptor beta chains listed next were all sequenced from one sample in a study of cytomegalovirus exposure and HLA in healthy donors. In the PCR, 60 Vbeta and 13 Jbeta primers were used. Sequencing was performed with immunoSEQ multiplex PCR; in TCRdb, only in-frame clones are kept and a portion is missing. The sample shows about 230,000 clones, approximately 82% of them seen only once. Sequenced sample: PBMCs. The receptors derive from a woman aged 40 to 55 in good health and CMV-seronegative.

CDR3 sequence reads: CASSPGQGAGEQYF. The CDR3, as DNA: TGTGCCAGCAGCCCGGGACAGGGGGCGGGTGAGCAGTACTTC. This chain joins TRBV5-5 and TRBJ2-7; 12 positions match TRBD1. The CDR3 spans 14 residues. The J segment lost 7 bases and the V segment lost 4 bases, leaving 6 bases of the junction unmatched. Germline V CDR1 and CDR2: SGHKS, YYEKEE (reference sequence).

The CDR3 loop reads CASSLEGGRSPLHF. CDR3 in DNA: TGTGCCAGCAGCTTAGAAGGGGGCCGTTCACCCCTCCACTTT. The chain uses TRBV7-9 and TRBJ1-6; 7 positions agree with TRBD1. The CDR3 has 14 amino acids. The germline V gene encodes CDR1 SEHNR and CDR2 FQNEAQ (reference sequence). Trimming cost V 1 base and J 9 bases; bases outside gene matches: 3.

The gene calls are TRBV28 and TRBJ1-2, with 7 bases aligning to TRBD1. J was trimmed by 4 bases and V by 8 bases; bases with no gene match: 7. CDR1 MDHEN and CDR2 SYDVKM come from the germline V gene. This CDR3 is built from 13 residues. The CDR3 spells CASSWAGGYGYTF. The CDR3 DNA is TGTGCCAGCTCCTGGGCAGGGGGCTATGGCTACACCTTC.

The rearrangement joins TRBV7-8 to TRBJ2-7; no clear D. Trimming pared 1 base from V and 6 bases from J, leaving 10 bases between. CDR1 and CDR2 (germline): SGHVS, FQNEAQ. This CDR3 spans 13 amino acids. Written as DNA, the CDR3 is TGTGCCAGCAGCTTAGATCAAGCCCTCGAGCAGTACTTC. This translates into CASSLDQALEQYF.

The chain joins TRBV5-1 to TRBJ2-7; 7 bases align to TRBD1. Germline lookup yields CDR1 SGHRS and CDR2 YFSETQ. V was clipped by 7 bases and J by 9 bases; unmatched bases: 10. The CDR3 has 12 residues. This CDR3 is CASGDSGLGQYF. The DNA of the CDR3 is TGCGCCAGCGGGGACAGCGGACTGGGGCAGTACTTC. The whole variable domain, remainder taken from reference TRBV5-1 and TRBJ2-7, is KAGVTQTPRYLIKTRGQQVTLSCSPISGHRSVSWYQQTPGQGLQFLFEYFSETQRNKGNFPGRFSGRQFSNSRSEMNVSTLELGDSALYLCASGDSGLGQYFGPGTRLTVT.

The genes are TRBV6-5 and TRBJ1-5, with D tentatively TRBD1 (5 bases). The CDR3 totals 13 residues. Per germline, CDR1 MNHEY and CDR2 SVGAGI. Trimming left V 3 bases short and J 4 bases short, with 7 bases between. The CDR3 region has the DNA TGTGCCAGCAGTTATGACAGAAATCAGCCCCAGCATTTT. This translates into CASSYDRNQPQHF.

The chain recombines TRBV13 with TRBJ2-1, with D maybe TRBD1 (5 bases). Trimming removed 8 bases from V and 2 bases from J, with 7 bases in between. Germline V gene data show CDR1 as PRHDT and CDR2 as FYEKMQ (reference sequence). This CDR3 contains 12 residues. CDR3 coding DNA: TGTGCCAGCCGGACACCCTACAATGAGCAGTTCTTC. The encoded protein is CASRTPYNEQFF.

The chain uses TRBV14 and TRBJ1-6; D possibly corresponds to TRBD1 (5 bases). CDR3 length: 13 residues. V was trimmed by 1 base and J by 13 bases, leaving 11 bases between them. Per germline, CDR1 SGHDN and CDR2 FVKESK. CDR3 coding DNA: TGTGCCAGCAGCCAAGGTGGTGGGGCGCCCCTCCACTTT. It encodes CASSQGGGAPLHF.

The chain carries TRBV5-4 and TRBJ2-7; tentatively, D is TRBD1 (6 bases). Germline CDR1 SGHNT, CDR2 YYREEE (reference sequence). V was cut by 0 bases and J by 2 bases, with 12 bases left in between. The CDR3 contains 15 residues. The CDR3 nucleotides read TGTGCCAGCAGCTTGGAATCCAGGGGCACCTACGAGCAGTACTTC. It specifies CASSLESRGTYEQYF.

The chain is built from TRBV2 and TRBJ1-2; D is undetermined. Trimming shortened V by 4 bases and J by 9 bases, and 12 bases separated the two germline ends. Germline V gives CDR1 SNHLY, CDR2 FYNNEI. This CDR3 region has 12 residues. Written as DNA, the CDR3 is TGTGCCAGCAGTGGAGACTCGGCGAGCTACACCTTC. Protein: CASSGDSASYTF. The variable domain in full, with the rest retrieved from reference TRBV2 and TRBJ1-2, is EPEVTQTPSHQVTQMGQEVILRCVPISNHLYFYWYRQILGQKVEFLVSFYNNEISEKSEIFDDQFSVERPDGSNFTLKIRSTKLEDSAMYFCASSGDSASYTFGSGTRLTVV.

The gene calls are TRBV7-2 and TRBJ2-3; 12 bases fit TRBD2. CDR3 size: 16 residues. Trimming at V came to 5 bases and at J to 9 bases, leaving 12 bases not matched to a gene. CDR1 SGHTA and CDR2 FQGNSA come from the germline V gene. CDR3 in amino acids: CASSNINLAGGQTQYF. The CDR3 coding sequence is TGTGCCAGCAGCAATATCAATCTAGCGGGGGGGCAGACGCAGTATTTT.

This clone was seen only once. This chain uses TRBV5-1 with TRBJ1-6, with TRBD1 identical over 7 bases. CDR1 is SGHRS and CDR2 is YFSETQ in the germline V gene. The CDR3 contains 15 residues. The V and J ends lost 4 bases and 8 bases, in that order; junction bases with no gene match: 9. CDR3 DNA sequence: TGCGCCAGCAGCCCCGGGACAGTTCTCGATTCACCCCTCCACTTT. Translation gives CASSPGTVLDSPLHF.

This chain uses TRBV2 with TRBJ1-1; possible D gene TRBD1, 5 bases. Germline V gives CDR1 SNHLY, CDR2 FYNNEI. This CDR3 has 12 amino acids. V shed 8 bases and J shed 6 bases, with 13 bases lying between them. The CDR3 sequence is CASESGDAEAFF. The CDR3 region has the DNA TGTGCCAGCGAGTCGGGGGACGCTGAAGCTTTCTTT.

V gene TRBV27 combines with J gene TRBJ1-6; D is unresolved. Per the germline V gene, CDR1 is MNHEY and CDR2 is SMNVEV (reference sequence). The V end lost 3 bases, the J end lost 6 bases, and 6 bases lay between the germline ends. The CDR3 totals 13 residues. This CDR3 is CASSFSFNSPLHF. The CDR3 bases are TGTGCCAGCAGTTTCAGTTTTAATTCACCCCTCCACTTT.

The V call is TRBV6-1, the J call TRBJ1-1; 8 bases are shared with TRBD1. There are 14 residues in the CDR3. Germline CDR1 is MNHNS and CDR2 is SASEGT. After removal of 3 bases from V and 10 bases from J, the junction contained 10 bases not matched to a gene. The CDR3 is CASSERGQAILAFF. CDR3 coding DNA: TGTGCCAGCAGTGAGAGGGGACAGGCTATTTTAGCTTTCTTT.

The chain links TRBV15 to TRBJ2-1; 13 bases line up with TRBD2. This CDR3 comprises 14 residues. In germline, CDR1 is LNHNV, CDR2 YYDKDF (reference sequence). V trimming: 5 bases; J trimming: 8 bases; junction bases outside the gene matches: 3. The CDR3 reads CATSLGLAGDEQFF. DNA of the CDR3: TGTGCCACCAGCCTCGGACTAGCGGGGGATGAGCAGTTCTTC.

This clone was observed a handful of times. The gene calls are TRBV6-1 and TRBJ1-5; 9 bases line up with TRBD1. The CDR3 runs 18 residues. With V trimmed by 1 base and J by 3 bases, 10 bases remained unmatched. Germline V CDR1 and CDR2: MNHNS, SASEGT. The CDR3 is CASSEGSWRDRDNQPQHF. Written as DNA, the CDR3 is TGTGCCAGCAGTGAAGGATCTTGGAGGGACAGGGACAATCAGCCCCAGCATTTT.

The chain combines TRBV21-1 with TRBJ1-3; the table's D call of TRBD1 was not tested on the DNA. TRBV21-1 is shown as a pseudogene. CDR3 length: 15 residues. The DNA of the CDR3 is TGTGCCAGCAGCAAAGAGACAGGGGCTGGAAACACCATATATTTT. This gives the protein CASSKETGAGNTIYF.

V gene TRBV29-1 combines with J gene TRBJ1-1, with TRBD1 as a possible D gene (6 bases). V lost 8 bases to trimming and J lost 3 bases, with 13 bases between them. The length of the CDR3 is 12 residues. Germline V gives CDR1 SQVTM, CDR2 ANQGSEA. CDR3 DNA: TGCAGCATTAGGGGGTGGGACACTGAAGCTTTCTTT. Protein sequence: CSIRGWDTEAFF. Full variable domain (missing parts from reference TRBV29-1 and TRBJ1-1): SAVISQKPSRDICQRGTSLTIQCQVDSQVTMMFWYRQQPGQSLTLIATANQGSEATYESGFVIDKFPISRPNLTFSTLTVSNMSPEDSSIYLCSIRGWDTEAFFGQGTRLTVV.

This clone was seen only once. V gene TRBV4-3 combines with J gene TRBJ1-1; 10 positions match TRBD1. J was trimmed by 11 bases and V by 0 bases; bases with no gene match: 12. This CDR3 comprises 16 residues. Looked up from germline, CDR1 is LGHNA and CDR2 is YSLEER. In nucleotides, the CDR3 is TGCGCCAGCAGCCAAGATTCGGCGAGACAGGGGGCCACGGCTTTCTTT. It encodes CASSQDSARQGATAFF.

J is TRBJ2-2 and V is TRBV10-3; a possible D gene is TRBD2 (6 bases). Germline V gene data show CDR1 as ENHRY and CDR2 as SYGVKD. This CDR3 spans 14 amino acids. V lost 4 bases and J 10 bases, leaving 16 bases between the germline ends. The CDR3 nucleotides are TGTGCCATCAGTGGGGGCCAGGGAGGCGCGGAGCTGTTTTTT. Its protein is CAISGGQGGAELFF.

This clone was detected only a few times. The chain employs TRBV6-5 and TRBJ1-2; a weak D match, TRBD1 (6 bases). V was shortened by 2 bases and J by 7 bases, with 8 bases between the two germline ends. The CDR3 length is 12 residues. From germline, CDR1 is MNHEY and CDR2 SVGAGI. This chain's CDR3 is CASSYTGTGYTF. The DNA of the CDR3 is TGTGCCAGCAGTTACACAGGGACTGGCTACACCTTC.

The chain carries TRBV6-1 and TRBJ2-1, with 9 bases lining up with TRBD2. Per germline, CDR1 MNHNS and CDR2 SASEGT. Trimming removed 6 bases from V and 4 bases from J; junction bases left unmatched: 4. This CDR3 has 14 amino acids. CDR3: CASSDLAGYNEQFF. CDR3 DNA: TGTGCCAGCAGCGATCTAGCGGGGTACAATGAGCAGTTCTTC.

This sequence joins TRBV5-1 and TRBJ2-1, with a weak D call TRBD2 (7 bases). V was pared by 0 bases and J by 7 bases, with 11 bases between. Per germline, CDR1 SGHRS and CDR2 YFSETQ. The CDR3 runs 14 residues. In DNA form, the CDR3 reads TGCGCCAGCAGCTTGGAAAGGGGGGGAAATGAGCAGTTCTTC. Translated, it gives CASSLERGGNEQFF.

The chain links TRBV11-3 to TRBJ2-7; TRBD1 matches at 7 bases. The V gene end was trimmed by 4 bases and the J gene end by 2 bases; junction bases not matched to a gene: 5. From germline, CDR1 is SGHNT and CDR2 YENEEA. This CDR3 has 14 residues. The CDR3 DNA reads TGTGCCAGCAGCTACCGGGACAGTACCTACGAGCAGTACTTC. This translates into CASSYRDSTYEQYF.

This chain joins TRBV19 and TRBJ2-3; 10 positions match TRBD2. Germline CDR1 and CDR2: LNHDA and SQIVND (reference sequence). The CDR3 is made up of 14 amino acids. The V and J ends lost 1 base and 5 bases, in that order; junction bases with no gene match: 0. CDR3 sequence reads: CASSIGTSGDTQYF. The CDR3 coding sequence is TGTGCCAGTAGTATAGGGACTAGCGGAGATACGCAGTATTTT. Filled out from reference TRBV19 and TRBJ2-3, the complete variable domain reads DGGITQSPKYLFRKEGQNVTLSCEQNLNHDAMYWYRQDPGQGLRLIYYSQIVNDFQKGDIAEGYSVSREKKESFPLTVTSAQKNPTAFYLCASSIGTSGDTQYFGPGTRLTVL.

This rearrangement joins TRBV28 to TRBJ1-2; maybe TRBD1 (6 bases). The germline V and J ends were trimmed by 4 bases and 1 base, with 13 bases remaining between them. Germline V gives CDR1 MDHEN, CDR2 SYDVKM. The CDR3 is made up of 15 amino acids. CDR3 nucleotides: TGTGCCAGCAGTTCCTGGACAGACAATAACTATGGCTACACCTTC. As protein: CASSSWTDNNYGYTF.